This T cell receptor (beta chain) emerged from a study of neurological immune-mediated disorders. The CDR3 is 9 amino acids. MiXCR was run by TCRdb on the 5' RACE reads, yielding one entry per CDR3 protein. The sample consists of approximately 36,000 distinct CDR3 sequences, roughly 13% of them appearing once. Unsorted libraries were prepared from 2 million PBMCs held at -80 C. At least ten counts were recorded for this clonotype. The J gene is TRBJ1-2, the V gene TRBV21-1. TRBV21-1 represents a pseudogene. The sequenced sample was PBMCs. The origin of this receptor is a woman between 45 and 60 years old with HTLV-1-associated myelopathy (HAM/TSP). The CDR3 sequence: CASSGGYTF. CDR3 nucleotide sequence: TGTGCCAGCAGCGGTGGCTACACCTTC.